This T cell receptor beta chain was recovered during a study of T cell changes during pregnancy in multiple sclerosis (dated by TCRdb to the late 2010s). Concerning the study at large: Changes in the T cell repertoire over the course of pregnancy were examined in this study in women with multiple sclerosis.

The library came from the immunoSEQ multiplex PCR assay. TCRdb mirrors the immuneACCESS table, restricted to in-frame sequences. Some clones are absent from its copies; in checked studies, under half trace to an unresolved V gene, and the reason for the others is unknown. The sample table lists about 52,000 clones, around 92% of them with a count of one. Of the sample, just under 0.75% is held by the ten largest clones. A remark on this clone: The clone's antigen remains unknown. Base qualities are missing; no much larger clone stands one base away.

The CDR3 holds 17 amino acids from the cysteine to the phenylalanine. CDR3 DNA is the only sequence kept; it has 51 bases, read in frame from the first base. The V and J ends are trimmed by 8 bases and 4 bases, leaving 21 bases between them. The CDR1 and CDR2 encoded by the germline V gene (reference sequence) are LNHDA and SQIVND. This chain is built from TRBV19 and TRBJ2-6; a tentative D match to TRBD2 spans 7 bases. The sample consisted of CD4+ T cells from peripheral blood mononuclear cells, taken in the third trimester of pregnancy. This TCR came from a female donor with multiple sclerosis, enrolled in a pregnancy study. The CDR3 region reads CASGALGPGGGANVLTF. The DNA reads as follows: TGTGCCAGTGGAGCCTTAGGGCCGGGGGGCGGGGCCAACGTCCTGACTTTC. The CDR3, completed at both ends by the reference TRBV19 and TRBJ2-6 genes, gives the full variable domain DGGITQSPKYLFRKEGQNVTLSCEQNLNHDAMYWYRQDPGQGLRLIYYSQIVNDFQKGDIAEGYSVSREKKESFPLTVTSAQKNPTAFYLCASGALGPGGGANVLTFGAGSRLTVL.